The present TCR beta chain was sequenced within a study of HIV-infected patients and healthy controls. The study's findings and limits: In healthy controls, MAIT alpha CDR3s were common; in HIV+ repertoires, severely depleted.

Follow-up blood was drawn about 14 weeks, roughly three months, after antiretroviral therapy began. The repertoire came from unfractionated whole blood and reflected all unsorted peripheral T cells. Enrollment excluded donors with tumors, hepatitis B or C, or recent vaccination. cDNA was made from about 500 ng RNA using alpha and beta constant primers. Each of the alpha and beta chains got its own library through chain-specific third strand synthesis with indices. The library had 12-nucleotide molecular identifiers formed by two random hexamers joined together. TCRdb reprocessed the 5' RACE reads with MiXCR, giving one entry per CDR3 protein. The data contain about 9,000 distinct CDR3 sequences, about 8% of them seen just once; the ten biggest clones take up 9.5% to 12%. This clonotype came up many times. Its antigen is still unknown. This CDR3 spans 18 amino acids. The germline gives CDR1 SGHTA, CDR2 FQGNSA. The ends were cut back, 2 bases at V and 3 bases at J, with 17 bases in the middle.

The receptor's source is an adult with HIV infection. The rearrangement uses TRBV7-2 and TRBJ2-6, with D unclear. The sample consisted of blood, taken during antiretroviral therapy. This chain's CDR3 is CASSLTSSVEFGANVLTF. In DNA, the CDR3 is TGTGCCAGCAGCTTAACCTCCTCCGTCGAGTTTGGGGCCAACGTCCTGACTTTC.